This T cell receptor (beta chain) was documented in a study of T cells in Graves' hyperthyroidism and ophthalmopathy. Study-wide results and limits: Most expanded thyroid clonotypes above 0.001 recurred in blood. Model-based prediction identified ophthalmopathy a median approximately 6.2 months prior to its onset.

Only a few counts were recorded for this clonotype. Its antigen remains unidentified. The germline CDR1 and CDR2 sequences are DFQATT and SNEGSKA (reference sequence). V shed 6 bases and J shed 4 bases, with 13 bases lying between them. This CDR3 spans 12 amino acids. From RNA transcripts, TCR beta CDR3 regions were amplified. The TCR CDR3 was amplified in a first-round RT-PCR using the HTBI primer set. One entry per CDR3 protein, called by TCRdb with MiXCR from the multiplex PCR reads. The table includes around 380,000 distinct CDR3 sequences, roughly 13% detected once. This receptor was taken from a man aged 25-45 years with Graves' hyperthyroidism that later progressed to Graves' ophthalmopathy. This chain connects TRBV20-1 to TRBJ2-7; D call uncertain. Sequenced: blood. The DNA of the CDR3 is TGCAGTGCACACGACGGAGAGTACGAGCAGTACTTC. Translated: CSAHDGEYEQYF.